This TCR beta chain came from a study of OX40 agonist ivuxolimab in advanced cancers. Overall study context: An agonistic anti-OX40 (CD134) antibody, ivuxolimab, was used to treat the patients.

Data came from immunoSEQ multiplex PCR; TCRdb stores just in-frame clones and leaves some out. The sample carries approximately 76,000 clones, around 88% recorded once. Here the sequenced sample was CD4+ or CD8+ T cells sorted from blood, taken in a trial of the OX40 agonist ivuxolimab. The sequence was obtained from an adult with an advanced solid tumor such as melanoma, head and neck, liver or kidney cancer.

The CDR3 nucleotides read TGTGCCATCAGTGAGTATACAGGGGGCAGCTACGAGCAGTACTTC. Protein: CAISEYTGGSYEQYF. V usage is TRBV10-3 and J usage is TRBJ2-7; 9 bases fit TRBD1. Germline values: CDR1 ENHRY, CDR2 SYGVKD. The ends lost 1 base at V and 3 bases at J; junction bases unmatched: 4. This CDR3 region has 15 residues.